The 22 T cell receptor beta chains listed next were all sequenced from one sample in a study of shared clonotypes between healthy human individuals. Measured with immunoSEQ multiplex PCR; TCRdb has only the in-frame clones, and not every one. The sample contains some 2,500,000 clones, around 93% of which appear only once. The source material was naive CD4+ T cells from PBMCs. The subset is: CD45RA+ positively selected. These receptors were collected from a man between 18 and 35 years old in good health. Some clones in this sample may be carry-over from other donors' samples.

The chain joins TRBV6-6 to TRBJ2-1, with 11 positions matching TRBD2. V shed 5 bases, J shed 8 bases, and the junction held 11 bases outside the gene matches. The CDR3 extends over 16 amino acids. Germline lookup yields CDR1 MNHNY and CDR2 SVGAGI (reference sequence). CDR3 in amino acids: CASSVPSGRPFYEQFF. The CDR3 DNA sequence: TGTGCCAGCAGTGTGCCTAGCGGGAGGCCCTTTTATGAGCAGTTCTTC.

The chain links TRBV7-9 to TRBJ1-1; TRBD1 is a possible D gene (5 bases). The germline V gene has CDR1 SEHNR and CDR2 FQNEAQ (reference sequence). The CDR3 consists of 15 residues. Trimming shortened V by 1 base and J by 4 bases, and 13 bases separated the two germline ends. The CDR3 nucleotides read TGTGCCAGCAGCTTAGGTTATACAGGTCGCACTGAAGCTTTCTTT. The encoded protein is CASSLGYTGRTEAFF. Variable domain in full (rest from reference TRBV7-9 and TRBJ1-1): DTGVSQNPRHKITKRGQNVTFRCDPISEHNRLYWYRQTLGQGPEFLTYFQNEAQLEKSRLLSDRFSAERPKGSFSTLEIQRTEQGDSAMYLCASSLGYTGRTEAFFGQGTRLTVV.

This chain links TRBV28 with TRBJ2-7, with TRBD2 matching 10 bases. Germline V gene lookup returns CDR1 MDHEN and CDR2 SYDVKM. This CDR3 region has 14 residues. J gave up 9 bases and V 5 bases, and 10 bases lay outside the gene matches. CDR3 in DNA: TGTGCCAGCAGTCAGACTAGCGGGTCCTCGGGGCAGTACTTC. Its translation is CASSQTSGSSGQYF.

The chain uses TRBV27 and TRBJ2-2, with 8 bases identical to TRBD2. Germline loops: CDR1 MNHEY, CDR2 SMNVEV (reference sequence). V shed 3 bases, J shed 3 bases, and the junction held 6 bases outside the gene matches. The CDR3 totals 16 residues. CDR3 nucleotides: TGTGCCAGCAGTTTTTACGGGGGGGGCGACACCGGGGAGCTGTTTTTT. Translation gives CASSFYGGGDTGELFF.

The count of this clone is one. CDR3 nucleotide sequence: TGCGCCAGCAGCCTCCGGGACAGGAATGAAAAACTGTTTTTT. Amino acid sequence: CASSLRDRNEKLFF. The chain combines TRBV4-3 with TRBJ1-4, with 8 bases lining up with TRBD1. This CDR3 has 14 residues. Losses at the gene ends were 4 bases for V and 5 bases for J; bases not matched to a gene: 3. Looked up from germline, CDR1 is LGHNA and CDR2 is YSLEER.

The rearrangement links TRBV6-5 to TRBJ2-3; 10 bases fit TRBD2. Per germline, CDR1 MNHEY and CDR2 SVGAGI. V dropped 5 bases and J dropped 3; count of bases not matched to a gene: 5. The CDR3 loop spans 15 amino acids. CDR3 nucleotide sequence: TGTGCCAGCAGTGCCCTAGCGGGAGATACAGATACGCAGTATTTT. As protein: CASSALAGDTDTQYF.

The V gene is TRBV20-1, the J gene TRBJ1-2; D is ambiguous. Germline V gene sequence: CDR1 DFQATT, CDR2 SNEGSKA (reference sequence). The CDR3 runs to 11 residues. Trimming shortened V by 5 bases and J by 10 bases, and 14 bases separated the two germline ends. CDR3 sequence (DNA): TGCAGTGCTGGACCGGGCCAGGTCTACACCTTC. This gives the protein CSAGPGQVYTF.

The chain has TRBV27 and TRBJ2-7, with 8 bases matching TRBD2. The CDR3 totals 24 residues. Germline loops: CDR1 MNHEY, CDR2 SMNVEV (reference sequence). The V segment lost 5 bases and the J segment 3 bases; nucleotides outside the gene matches: 36. CDR3 in DNA: TGTGCCAGCAGTCCCCACCGTCTGTCCCAGGCCCCCCGGGAGGGATGGGGGGGGATCTACGAGCAGTACTTC. Encoded protein: CASSPHRLSQAPREGWGGIYEQYF.

About this clone: Other DNA sequences in the same sample also yield this CDR3. V gene TRBV7-3 combines with J gene TRBJ1-1, with D possibly being TRBD1 (5 bases). This CDR3 contains 14 residues. Trimming removed 5 bases at V and 1 base at J, with 11 bases between. Germline assignment: CDR1 SGHTA and CDR2 FQGTGA. The DNA for the CDR3 is TGTGCCAGCAGCCCTGGGACTGCGAACACTGAAGCTTTCTTT. It codes for CASSPGTANTEAFF.

The CDR3 nucleotides are TGTGCCTGGAGTGTACGAAAGAGGGGAAACTATGGCTACACCTTC. It encodes CAWSVRKRGNYGYTF. The gene calls are TRBV30 and TRBJ1-2; the D gene is possibly TRBD1 (5 bases). With 0 bases removed from V and 2 bases from J, the gap between germline ends came to 13 bases. Germline assignment: CDR1 GTSNPN and CDR2 SVGIG (reference sequence). CDR3 length equals 15 residues.

About this clone: The same CDR3 also results from other DNA sequences found in this sample. The chain is built from TRBV6-6 and TRBJ1-1; D possibly corresponds to TRBD1 (6 bases). Trimming left V 6 bases short and J 4 bases short, with 6 bases between. The CDR3 is 11 amino acids. Germline V gives CDR1 MNHNY, CDR2 SVGAGI (reference sequence). The CDR3 coding sequence is TGTGCCAGCAGACAGGGCACTGAAGCTTTCTTT. It codes for CASRQGTEAFF.

The rearrangement joins TRBV2 to TRBJ2-1; 7 bases match TRBD2. This CDR3 region has 16 residues. V dropped 1 base and J dropped 0; count of bases not matched to a gene: 3. Germline lookup yields CDR1 SNHLY and CDR2 FYNNEI. CDR3 bases: TGTGCCAGCAGTGAAGAAGCGGGGCTCTCCTACAATGAGCAGTTCTTC. Encoded protein: CASSEEAGLSYNEQFF.

The rearrangement links TRBV5-6 to TRBJ2-7; D tentatively fits TRBD1 or TRBD2 (5 bases each). The CDR3 contains 14 residues. V lost 6 bases, J lost 0 bases, and 13 bases lay in between. CDR1 and CDR2 from the germline V gene are SGHDT and YYEEEE. DNA for the CDR3: TGTGCCAGCAAGCCCGGGGACGGCTCCTACGAGCAGTACTTC. Translation gives CASKPGDGSYEQYF.

The genes are TRBV5-1 and TRBJ2-5, with 7 bases lining up with TRBD1. V shed 2 bases, J shed 5 bases, and the junction held 6 bases outside the gene matches. Germline V gene lookup returns CDR1 SGHRS and CDR2 YFSETQ. This CDR3 is built from 14 residues. CDR3 sequence: CASSFQGVEETQYF. In DNA, the CDR3 is TGCGCCAGCAGCTTTCAGGGGGTTGAGGAGACCCAGTACTTC.

V is TRBV19 and J is TRBJ1-2, with D unresolved. Germline CDR1 LNHDA, CDR2 SQIVND (reference sequence). Trimming shortened V by 5 bases and J by 5 bases, and 6 bases separated the two germline ends. There are 11 residues in the CDR3. The CDR3 loop is CASSAIYGYTF. CDR3 nucleotides: TGTGCCAGTAGTGCGATTTATGGCTACACCTTC.

The chain couples TRBV5-4 to TRBJ2-5; 10 bases align to TRBD1. V shed 0 bases, J shed 5 bases, and the junction held 4 bases outside the gene matches. The V gene's germline CDR1 is SGHNT and CDR2 YYREEE (reference sequence). This CDR3 contains 15 residues. The CDR3 nucleotides read TGTGCCAGCAGCTTGGTTAGGACAGGGGGGGAGACCCAGTACTTC. Translating gives CASSLVRTGGETQYF.

This chain joins TRBV2 and TRBJ2-2; D is possibly TRBD2 (6 bases). The V and J ends lost 8 bases and 2 bases respectively, with 12 bases between them. Germline loops: CDR1 SNHLY, CDR2 FYNNEI. The CDR3 has 14 residues. The CDR3 is CASGIAANTGELFF. The CDR3, as DNA: TGTGCCAGCGGGATAGCGGCAAACACCGGGGAGCTGTTTTTT.

This clone was counted a single time. V and J are TRBV19 and TRBJ2-5; the D gene is possibly TRBD2 (6 bases). The ends were cut back, 5 bases at V and 2 bases at J, with 9 bases in the middle. This CDR3 is 13 amino acids long. Germline V gives CDR1 LNHDA, CDR2 SQIVND (reference sequence). The CDR3, as DNA: TGTGCCAGTAGTGCTAGCGAACAAGAGACCCAGTACTTC. It is translated as CASSASEQETQYF.

The chain has TRBV5-1 and TRBJ2-3; 8 positions agree with TRBD2. CDR1 is SGHRS, CDR2 YFSETQ, per germline. This CDR3 is 16 amino acids long. V was pared by 3 bases and J by 2 bases, with 8 bases of the junction left unmatched. The CDR3 sequence: CASSSALAELTDTQYF. CDR3 in DNA: TGCGCCAGCAGCTCGGCACTAGCGGAACTCACAGATACGCAGTATTTT.

This CDR3 reads CASSLVASGLETQYF. CDR3 nucleotides: TGTGCCAGCAGCTTGGTGGCTAGCGGACTAGAGACCCAGTACTTC. The chain couples TRBV5-4 to TRBJ2-5; TRBD2 agrees at 7 bases. The CDR3 spans 15 residues. V trimming: 0 bases; J trimming: 4 bases; junction bases outside the gene matches: 6. Germline V lookup: CDR1 SGHNT, CDR2 YYREEE (reference sequence).

The V call is TRBV5-4, the J call TRBJ1-1; TRBD1 agrees at 8 bases. Germline V gene data show CDR1 as SGHNT and CDR2 as YYREEE (reference sequence). The length of the CDR3 is 15 residues. The J segment lost 4 bases and the V segment lost 4 bases, leaving 9 bases of the junction unmatched. CDR3 sequence (DNA): TGTGCCAGCAGCCCCATCAGGGGGCGGACCACTGAAGCTTTCTTT. Translation gives CASSPIRGRTTEAFF. Based on the CDR3 plus reference TRBV5-4 and TRBJ1-1, the full variable domain is ETGVTQSPTHLIKTRGQQVTLRCSSQSGHNTVSWYQQALGQGPQFIFQYYREEENGRGNFPPRFSGLQFPNYSSELNVNALELDDSALYLCASSPIRGRTTEAFFGQGTRLTVV.

The rearrangement joins TRBV20-1 to TRBJ2-1; TRBD2 might be the D (6 bases). The CDR3 extends over 10 amino acids. The V end lost 6 bases, the J end lost 9 bases, and 9 bases lay between the germline ends. Germline CDR1 and CDR2: DFQATT and SNEGSKA (reference sequence). The CDR3 reads CSAAGGEQFF. Written as DNA, the CDR3 is TGCAGTGCCGCCGGGGGTGAGCAGTTCTTC.